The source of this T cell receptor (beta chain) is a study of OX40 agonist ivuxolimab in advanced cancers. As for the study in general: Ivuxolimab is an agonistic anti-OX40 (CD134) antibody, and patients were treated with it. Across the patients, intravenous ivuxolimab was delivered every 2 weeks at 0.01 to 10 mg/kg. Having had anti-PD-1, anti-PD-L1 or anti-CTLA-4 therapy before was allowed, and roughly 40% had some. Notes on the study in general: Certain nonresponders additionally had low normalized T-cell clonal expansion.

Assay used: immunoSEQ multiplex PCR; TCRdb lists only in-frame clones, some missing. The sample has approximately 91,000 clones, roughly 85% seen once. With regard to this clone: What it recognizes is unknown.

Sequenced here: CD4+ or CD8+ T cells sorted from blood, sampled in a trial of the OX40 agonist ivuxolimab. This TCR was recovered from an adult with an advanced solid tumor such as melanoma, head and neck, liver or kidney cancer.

CDR3 in amino acids: CASSAVGAEETQYF. CDR3 sequence (DNA): TGCGCCAGCAGCGCAGTGGGGGCGGAAGAGACCCAGTACTTC. V usage is TRBV5-1 and J usage is TRBJ2-5; D perhaps matches TRBD1 (6 bases). The V end was cut by 4 bases, the J end by 3 bases, with 13 bases between. Per germline, CDR1 SGHRS and CDR2 YFSETQ. This CDR3 is built from 14 residues.